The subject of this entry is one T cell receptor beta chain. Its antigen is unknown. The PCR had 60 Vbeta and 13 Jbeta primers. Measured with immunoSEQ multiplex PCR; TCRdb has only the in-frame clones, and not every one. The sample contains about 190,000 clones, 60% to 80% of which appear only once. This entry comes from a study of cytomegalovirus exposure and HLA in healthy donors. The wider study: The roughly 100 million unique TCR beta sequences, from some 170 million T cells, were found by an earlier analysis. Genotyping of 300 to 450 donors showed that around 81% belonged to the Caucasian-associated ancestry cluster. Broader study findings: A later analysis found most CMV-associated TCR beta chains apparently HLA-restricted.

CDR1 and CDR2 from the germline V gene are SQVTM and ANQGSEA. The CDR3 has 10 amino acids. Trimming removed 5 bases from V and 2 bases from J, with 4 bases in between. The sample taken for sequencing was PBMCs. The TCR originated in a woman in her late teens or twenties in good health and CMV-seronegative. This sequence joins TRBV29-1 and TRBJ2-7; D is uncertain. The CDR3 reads CSVQTYEQYF. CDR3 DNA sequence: TGCAGCGTTCAGACCTACGAGCAGTACTTC.